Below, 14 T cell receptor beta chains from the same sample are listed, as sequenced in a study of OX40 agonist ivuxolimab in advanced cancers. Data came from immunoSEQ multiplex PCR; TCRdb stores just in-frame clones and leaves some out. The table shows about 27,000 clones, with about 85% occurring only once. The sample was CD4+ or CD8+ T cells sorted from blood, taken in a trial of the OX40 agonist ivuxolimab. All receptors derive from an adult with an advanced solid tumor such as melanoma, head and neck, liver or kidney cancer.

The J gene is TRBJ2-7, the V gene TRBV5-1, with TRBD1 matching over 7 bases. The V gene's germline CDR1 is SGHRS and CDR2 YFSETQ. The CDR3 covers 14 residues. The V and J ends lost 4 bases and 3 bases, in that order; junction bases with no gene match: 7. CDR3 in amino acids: CASSLTTGIYEQYF. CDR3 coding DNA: TGCGCCAGCAGCCTAACGACAGGGATCTACGAGCAGTACTTC.

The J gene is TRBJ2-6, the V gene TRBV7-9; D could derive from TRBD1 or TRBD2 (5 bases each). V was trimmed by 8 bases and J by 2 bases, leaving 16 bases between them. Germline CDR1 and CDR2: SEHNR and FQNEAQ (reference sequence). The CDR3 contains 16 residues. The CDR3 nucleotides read TGTGCCAGCGGAGAGGGGCTCTTAACTGGGGCCAACGTCCTGACTTTC. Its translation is CASGEGLLTGANVLTF.

The DNA for the CDR3 is TGTGCCAGCAGTTACCGCTTTCCGACTAGCGTAGATACGCAGTATTTT. Translation: CASSYRFPTSVDTQYF. V is TRBV27 and J is TRBJ2-3; 8 bases are a match to TRBD2. The CDR3 contains 16 residues. J lost 5 bases, V lost 4 bases, and 11 bases had no gene match. Germline values: CDR1 MNHEY, CDR2 SMNVEV (reference sequence).

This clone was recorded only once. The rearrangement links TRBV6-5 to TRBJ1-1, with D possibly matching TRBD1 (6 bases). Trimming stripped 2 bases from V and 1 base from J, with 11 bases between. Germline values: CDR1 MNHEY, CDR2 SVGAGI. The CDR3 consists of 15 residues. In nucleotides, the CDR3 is TGTGCCAGCAGTTACATAGCAGGGGAGAACACTGAAGCTTTCTTT. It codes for CASSYIAGENTEAFF.

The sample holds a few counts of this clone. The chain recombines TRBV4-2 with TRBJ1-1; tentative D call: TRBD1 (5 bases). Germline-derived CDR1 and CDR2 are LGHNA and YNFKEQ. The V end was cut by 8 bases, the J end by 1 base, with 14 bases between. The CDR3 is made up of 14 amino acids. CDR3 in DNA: TGTGCCAGCCGCCCCCGAGGGGAGAACACTGAAGCTTTCTTT. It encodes CASRPRGENTEAFF.

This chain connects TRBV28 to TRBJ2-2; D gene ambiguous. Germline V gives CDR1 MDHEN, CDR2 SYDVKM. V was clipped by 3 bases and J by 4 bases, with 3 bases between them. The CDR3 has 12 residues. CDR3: CASSFITGELFF. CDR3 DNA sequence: TGTGCCAGCAGTTTTATCACCGGGGAGCTGTTTTTT. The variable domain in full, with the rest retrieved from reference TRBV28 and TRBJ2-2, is DVKVTQSSRYLVKRTGEKVFLECVQDMDHENMFWYRQDPGLGLRLIYFSYDVKMKEKGDIPEGYSVSREKKERFSLILESASTNQTSMYLCASSFITGELFFGEGSRLTVL.

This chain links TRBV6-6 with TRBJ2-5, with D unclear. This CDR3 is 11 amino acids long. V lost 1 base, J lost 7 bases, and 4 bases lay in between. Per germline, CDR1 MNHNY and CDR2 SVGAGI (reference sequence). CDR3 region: CASSYYGTQYF. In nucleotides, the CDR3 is TGTGCCAGCAGTTACTACGGGACCCAGTACTTC.

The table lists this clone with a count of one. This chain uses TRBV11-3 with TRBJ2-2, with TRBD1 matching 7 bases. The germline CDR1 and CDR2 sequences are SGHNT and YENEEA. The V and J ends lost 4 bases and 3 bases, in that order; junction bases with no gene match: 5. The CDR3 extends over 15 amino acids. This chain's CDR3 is CASSSRDRDTGELFF. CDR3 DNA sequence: TGTGCCAGCAGCTCCCGGGACAGAGACACCGGGGAGCTGTTTTTT.

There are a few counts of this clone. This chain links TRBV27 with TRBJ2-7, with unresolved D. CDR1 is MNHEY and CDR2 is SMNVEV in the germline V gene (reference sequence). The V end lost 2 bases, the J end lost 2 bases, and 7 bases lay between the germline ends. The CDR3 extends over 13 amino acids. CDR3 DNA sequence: TGTGCCAGCAGTTTACTGTCAACCTACGAGCAGTACTTC. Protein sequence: CASSLLSTYEQYF.

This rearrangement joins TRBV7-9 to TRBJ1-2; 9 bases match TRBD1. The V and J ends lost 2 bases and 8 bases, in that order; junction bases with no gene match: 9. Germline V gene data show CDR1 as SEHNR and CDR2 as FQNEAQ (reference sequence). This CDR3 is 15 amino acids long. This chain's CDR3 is CASSLTTGQGRGYTF. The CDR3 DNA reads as TGTGCCAGCAGCTTAACGACGGGACAGGGCCGGGGCTACACCTTC.

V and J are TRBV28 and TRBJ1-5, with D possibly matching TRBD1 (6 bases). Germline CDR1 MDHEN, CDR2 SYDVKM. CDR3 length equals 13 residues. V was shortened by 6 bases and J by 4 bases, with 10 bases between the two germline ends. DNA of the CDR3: TGTGCCAGCAGCCTTCAGGGGAATCAGCCCCAGCATTTT. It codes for CASSLQGNQPQHF.

CDR3 in amino acids: CASSADTGGLNTGELFF. CDR3 DNA: TGTGCCAGCAGCGCGGATACCGGGGGACTAAACACCGGGGAGCTGTTTTTT. V and J are TRBV7-3 and TRBJ2-2, with TRBD2 matching 7 bases. J was trimmed by 2 bases and V by 5 bases; bases with no gene match: 11. CDR3 length: 17 residues. Germline V gene sequence: CDR1 SGHTA, CDR2 FQGTGA.

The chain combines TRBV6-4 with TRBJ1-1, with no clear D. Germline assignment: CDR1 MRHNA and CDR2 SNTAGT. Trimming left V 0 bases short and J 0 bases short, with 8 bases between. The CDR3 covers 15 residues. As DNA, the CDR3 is TGTGCCAGCAGTGACTCGCCCGGGCTGAACACTGAAGCTTTCTTT. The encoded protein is CASSDSPGLNTEAFF.

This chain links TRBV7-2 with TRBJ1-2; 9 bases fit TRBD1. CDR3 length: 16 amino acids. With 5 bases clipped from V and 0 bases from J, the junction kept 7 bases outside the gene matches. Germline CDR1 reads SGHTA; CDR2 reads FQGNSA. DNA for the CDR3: TGTGCCAGCAGCACCGGGTGGACAGGGGCTAACTATGGCTACACCTTC. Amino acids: CASSTGWTGANYGYTF.